This TCR beta chain was retrieved from a study of CD8 T cells in Susac syndrome. Germline CDR1 reads DFQATT; CDR2 reads SNEGSKA (reference sequence). The V gene lost 0 bases and the J gene lost 3 bases, with 18 bases spanning the gap. There are 16 residues in the CDR3. The count of this clonotype is one. About 0.45 to 1 ug RNA was reverse transcribed with random hexamers. TCRdb re-called the immunoSEQ multiplex PCR reads with MiXCR, one entry per CDR3 protein. The table includes about 190,000 distinct CDR3 sequences, approximately 95% detected once. This TCR came from a human donor with Susac syndrome. Sequencing was carried out using CD8+ T cells from PBMCs. This chain uses TRBV20-1 with TRBJ2-7; possibly TRBD1 for D (6 bases). The CDR3: CSARDLTGQHYYEQYF. CDR3 bases: TGCAGTGCTAGAGATTTGACCGGACAGCATTACTACGAGCAGTACTTC.